These T cell receptor beta chains were read from a single sample in a study of cytomegalovirus exposure and HLA in healthy donors. TCRdb's table, derived via immunoSEQ multiplex PCR, lists solely in-frame clones and lacks some. The table lists fewer than 100,000 clones, 60% to 80% of them singletons. The specimen sequenced was PBMCs. These receptors all stem from a woman in her 40s in good health and CMV-seronegative. Both conserved end residues are part of each CDR3. The D gene is left open where the match is weak. The listing skips clone size in some rows; elsewhere it reads once, few, many or a size class.

TRBJ1-4 | TRBD1 | TRBV7-9 | - | TGTGCCAGCAGCACCAGACAGGGCCGTAATGAAAAACTGTTTTTT | CASSTRQGRNEKLFF
TRBJ2-2 | - | TRBV19 | - | TGTGCCAGTACACTCTTCCCCGGGGAGCTGTTTTTT | CASTLFPGELFF
TRBJ2-6 | - | TRBV5-6 | - | TGTGCCAGCAGCTACAGGCGAACCCACTCTGGGGCCAACGTCCTGACTTTC | CASSYRRTHSGANVLTF
TRBJ1-3 | - | TRBV28 | - | TGTGCCAGCAGTGGGGGCCCTTGGGACGGAAACACCATATATTTT | CASSGGPWDGNTIYF
TRBJ1-4 | - | TRBV10-3 | few | TGTGCCATCAGTGGCGGATTACAGACTCCGGACAAAAAACTGTTTTTT | CAISGGLQTPDKKLFF
TRBJ1-4 | - | TRBV29-1 | - | TGCAGCGTCCACAGGAATGAAAAACTGTTTTTT | CSVHRNEKLFF
TRBJ1-1 | - | TRBV6-1 | - | TGTGCCAGCAGTGTGGCCCGAGAAGCTTTCTTT | CASSVAREAFF
TRBJ2-5 | TRBD2 | TRBV11-1 | - | TGTGCCAGCAGCTTGTCCGGGGGGGAAACCCAGTACTTC | CASSLSGGETQYF
TRBJ1-6 | TRBD1 | TRBV2 | - | TGTGCCAGCTGGACAGGGGGCACGACAGCCCTCCACTTT | CASWTGGTTALHF
TRBJ2-7 | TRBD1 | TRBV27 | - | TGTGCCAGCAGTTTATCGGGGACAGGGGGGGACGCCGAGCAGTACTTC | CASSLSGTGGDAEQYF
TRBJ2-7 | - | TRBV28 | - | TGTGCCAGCAGACAGGGCTCTACCTACGAGCAGTACTTC | CASRQGSTYEQYF
TRBJ2-7 | - | TRBV10-3 | - | TGTGCCTCCAGGGGGGACAGAACCTACGAGCAGTACTTC | CASRGDRTYEQYF
TRBJ2-7 | TRBD2 | TRBV6-1 | - | TGTGCCAGCACCCTCAGGGGACTAGGCCCCTACGAGCAGTACTTC | CASTLRGLGPYEQYF
TRBJ1-6 | TRBD1 | TRBV27 | - | TGTGCCAGCAGTTTACAAGGACAGGCAAAAAATTCACCCCTCCACTTT | CASSLQGQAKNSPLHF
TRBJ1-5 | TRBD1 | TRBV18 | - | TGTGCCAGCTCACCCTCAGGGGGTAATGGTCAGCCCCAGCATTTT | CASSPSGGNGQPQHF
TRBJ1-2 | - | TRBV27 | - | TGTGCCAGCAGTTTGCAGGGTGGCTATGGCTACACCTTC | CASSLQGGYGYTF
TRBJ1-2 | - | TRBV30 | - | TGTGCCTGGAGTGAGGTACAGGGAAATGGCTACACCTTC | CAWSEVQGNGYTF
TRBJ1-4 | - | TRBV25-1 | - | TGTGCCAGCAGTGAAGGGCAGGGGAATGAAAAACTGTTTTTT | CASSEGQGNEKLFF
TRBJ1-5 | - | TRBV2 | - | TGTGCCAGCATGGTGGGGTCCGGCGGGAGCAATCAGCCCCAGCATTTT | CASMVGSGGSNQPQHF
TRBJ1-1 | TRBD1 | TRBV6-5 | once | TGTGCCAGCAACCGACAGGGGCCTTCGAGTAGAGCTTTCTTT | CASNRQGPSSRAFF
TRBJ2-7 | - | TRBV7-6 | - | TGTGCCAGCAGCTTAGACGACAGTTCACGGATTCCCTACGAGCAGTACTTC | CASSLDDSSRIPYEQYF
TRBJ2-5 | TRBD1 | TRBV27 | - | TGTGCCAGCAGTTTAGGAGCCAGGGGGCTTGAGACCCAGTACTTC | CASSLGARGLETQYF
TRBJ2-7 | - | TRBV7-2 | - | TGTGCCAGCAGCTTAAATGCGTTGACCTACGAGCAGTACTTC | CASSLNALTYEQYF
TRBJ2-6 | - | TRBV4-3 | once | TGCGCCAGCAGCCAGGAAACCGGGACAACGCTTCCCGGGGCCAACGTCCTGACTTTC | CASSQETGTTLPGANVLTF
TRBJ2-7 | TRBD1 | TRBV5-1 | - | TGCGCCAGCAGCGGGACAGGGTCCCCCTACGAGCAGTACTTC | CASSGTGSPYEQYF
TRBJ1-5 | - | TRBV7-9 | - | TGTGCCAGCAGCTTAGGGACAGGCAATCAGCCCCAGCATTTT | CASSLGTGNQPQHF
TRBJ2-7 | TRBD1 | TRBV14 | - | TGTGCCAGCAGATGGGACAGGGGGGCCTCCTACGAGCAGTACTTC | CASRWDRGASYEQYF
TRBJ2-2 | - | TRBV15 | - | TGTGCCACCGGAGGGTACACCGGGGAGCTGTTTTTT | CATGGYTGELFF